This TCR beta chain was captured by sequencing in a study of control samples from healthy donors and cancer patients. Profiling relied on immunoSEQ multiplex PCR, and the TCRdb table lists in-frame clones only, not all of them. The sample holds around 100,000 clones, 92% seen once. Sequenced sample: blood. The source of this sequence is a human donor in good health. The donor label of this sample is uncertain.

The CDR3 spells CASRVQGALGSRETQYF. The DNA of the CDR3 is TGCGCCAGCAGGGTTCAGGGGGCGTTGGGTAGTAGAGAGACCCAGTACTTC. The rearrangement joins TRBV5-1 to TRBJ2-5; 8 bases match TRBD1. The J segment lost 4 bases and the V segment lost 5 bases, leaving 16 bases of the junction unmatched. Germline CDR1 and CDR2: SGHRS and YFSETQ. The CDR3 totals 17 residues.